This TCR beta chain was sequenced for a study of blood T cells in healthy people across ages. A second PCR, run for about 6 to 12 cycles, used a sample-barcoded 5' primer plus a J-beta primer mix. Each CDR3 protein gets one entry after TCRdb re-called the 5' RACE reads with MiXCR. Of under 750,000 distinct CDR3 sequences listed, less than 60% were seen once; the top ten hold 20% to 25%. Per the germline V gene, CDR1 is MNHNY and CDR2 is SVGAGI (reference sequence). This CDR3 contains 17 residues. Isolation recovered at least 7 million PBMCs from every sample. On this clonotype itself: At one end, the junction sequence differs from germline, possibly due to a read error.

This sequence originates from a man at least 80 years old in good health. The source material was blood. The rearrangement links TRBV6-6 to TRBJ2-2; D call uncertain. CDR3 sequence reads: CTSSYGAGRASGGELFF. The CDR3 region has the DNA TGTACCAGCAGTTACGGTGCCGGTCGGGCGTCGGGCGGGGAGCTGTTTTTT.